This T cell receptor (beta chain) was sequenced during a study of blood T cell repertoires in COVID-19. Study at large: Acute-phase and convalescent COVID-19 samples originated in the United States, Italy and Spain.

The germline V and J ends were trimmed by 0 bases and 0 bases, with 11 bases remaining between them. Germline-derived CDR1 and CDR2 are LGHNA and YNFKEQ. The CDR3 length is 16 residues. This table comes from immunoSEQ multiplex PCR, and its TCRdb copy is limited to in-frame clones, with some not included. The sample has a few hundred thousand clones, about nine tenths seen once. Sequenced: peripheral blood. The chain combines TRBV4-2 with TRBJ1-1, with D possibly matching TRBD1 (5 bases). The receptor was isolated from a woman aged 45 to 65 with COVID-19, enrolled during active disease. In DNA, the CDR3 is TGTGCCAGCAGCCAAGAAGGGGAGGCTATGAACACTGAAGCTTTCTTT. Residues: CASSQEGEAMNTEAFF.